The 10 T cell receptor beta chains below all came from one sample that was sequenced in a study of shared clonotypes between healthy human individuals. Clones were sequenced by immunoSEQ multiplex PCR, and TCRdb holds only the in-frame ones, with some missing. The repertoire holds 850,000 to 1,200,000 clones, roughly 75% seen once, with about 1.5% in the top ten. Specimen: memory CD4+ T cells sorted from blood. Subset in this sample: CD45RA-negative fraction. The source of these receptors is a young man in good health.

The sample holds a few counts of this clone. Different DNA sequences within this sample yield the same CDR3. J is TRBJ1-5 and V is TRBV5-1; 9 bases match TRBD1. J was trimmed by 4 bases and V by 4 bases; bases with no gene match: 3. CDR1 and CDR2 from the germline V gene are SGHRS and YFSETQ. CDR3 length equals 14 residues. The DNA for the CDR3 is TGCGCCAGCAGCCCGGACAGGGGAAATCAGCCCCAGCATTTT. Translation gives CASSPDRGNQPQHF.

V usage is TRBV19 and J usage is TRBJ1-1; 10 bases map to TRBD1. Germline V gives CDR1 LNHDA, CDR2 SQIVND (reference sequence). Germline trimming cut 6 bases from V and 5 bases from J; bases unmatched to any gene: 6. This CDR3 is 14 amino acids long. The CDR3, as DNA: TGTGCCAGTAGCCTCCGGGACAGGGGTACTGAAGCTTTCTTT. Translated: CASSLRDRGTEAFF.

This chain links TRBV15 with TRBJ2-2; perhaps TRBD2 as D (5 bases). Germline V gives CDR1 LNHNV, CDR2 YYDKDF (reference sequence). Deletions cut 1 base from V and 1 base from J, with 13 bases between. The CDR3 is 17 amino acids. DNA for the CDR3: TGTGCCACCAGCAGAGGTCGAGCTAGCTGGAACACCGGGGAGCTGTTTTTT. Protein product: CATSRGRASWNTGELFF.

V gene TRBV15 combines with J gene TRBJ1-1; D gene unclear. This CDR3 region has 15 residues. The ends were cut back, 0 bases at V and 4 bases at J, with 12 bases in the middle. CDR1 and CDR2 (germline): LNHNV, YYDKDF (reference sequence). The CDR3 here is CATSREGGLATEAFF. The DNA for the CDR3 is TGTGCCACCAGCAGAGAGGGAGGGTTAGCCACTGAAGCTTTCTTT.

The chain links TRBV25-1 to TRBJ1-6, with unresolved D. V was pared by 7 bases and J by 0 bases, with 10 bases between. This CDR3 contains 15 residues. Germline assignment: CDR1 MGHDK and CDR2 SYGVNS. The CDR3 protein is CASMEGSSYNSPLHF. The CDR3 DNA sequence: TGTGCCAGCATGGAAGGGAGCTCCTATAATTCACCCCTCCACTTT. Filled out from reference TRBV25-1 and TRBJ1-6, the complete variable domain reads EADIYQTPRYLVIGTGKKITLECSQTMGHDKMYWYQQDPGMELHLIHYSYGVNSTEKGDLSSESTVSRIRTEHFPLTLESARPSHTSQYLCASMEGSSYNSPLHFGNGTRLTVT.

The V gene is TRBV7-8, the J gene TRBJ1-3, with 10 bases that match TRBD1. The CDR3 consists of 15 residues. Germline V CDR1 and CDR2: SGHVS, FQNEAQ. Trimming removed 6 bases from V and 2 bases from J; junction bases left unmatched: 4. This CDR3 is CASSQTGGAGNTIYF. The CDR3 DNA is TGTGCCAGCAGTCAGACAGGGGGCGCTGGAAACACCATATATTTT.

This clone was detected only a few times. V is TRBV4-3 and J is TRBJ1-6; D is unresolved. The CDR3 has 14 amino acids. Trimming removed 0 bases at V and 11 bases at J, with 11 bases between. The germline gives CDR1 LGHNA, CDR2 YSLEER. CDR3 sequence reads: CASSQDLSAPPLHF. The DNA for the CDR3 is TGCGCCAGCAGCCAAGATCTAAGCGCCCCACCCCTCCACTTT.

On this clone: This clone may be a read error of a much larger clone one base away. The same CDR3 also results from other DNA sequences found in this sample. The chain has TRBV28 and TRBJ1-2, with D possibly TRBD1 on 5 matching bases. CDR1 MDHEN and CDR2 SYDVKM come from the germline V gene. Trimming removed 7 bases from V and 4 bases from J, with 13 bases in between. The CDR3 length is 13 residues. The chain's CDR3 is CASTFTGFYGYTF. DNA of the CDR3: TGTGCCAGCACCTTTACAGGATTCTATGGCTACACCTTC.

This clone was recorded many times. In nucleotides, the CDR3 is TGTGCCAGCAGCCGGGACAGCCAGAACACTGAAGCTTTCTTT. Encoded protein: CASSRDSQNTEAFF. The chain is built from TRBV7-3 and TRBJ1-1; 7 positions agree with TRBD1. Germline V gene sequence: CDR1 SGHTA, CDR2 FQGTGA. This CDR3 comprises 14 residues. V was clipped by 5 bases and J by 1 base; unmatched bases: 4.

The CDR3 sequence is CASADGRVGEQYF. The CDR3 DNA reads as TGTGCCAGTGCAGATGGCAGGGTAGGCGAGCAGTACTTC. The chain has TRBV7-2 and TRBJ2-7, with TRBD1 as a possible D gene (5 bases). The V end was cut by 9 bases, the J end by 6 bases, with 18 bases between. The CDR3 has 13 amino acids. In germline, CDR1 is SGHTA, CDR2 FQGNSA.